The source of this T cell receptor beta chain is a study of cytomegalovirus exposure and HLA in healthy donors. Germline loops: CDR1 SNHLY, CDR2 FYNNEI. The CDR3 is made up of 14 amino acids. V shed 4 bases and J shed 2 bases, with 9 bases lying between them. Both 60 Vbeta primers and 13 Jbeta primers went into the PCR. This table comes from immunoSEQ multiplex PCR, and its TCRdb copy is limited to in-frame clones, with some not included. Altogether 160,000 or so clones are present, approximately 79% being singletons, with the ten largest covering under 2.5%. The sequenced sample was PBMCs. The rearrangement joins TRBV2 to TRBJ2-1, with D hard to call. The clonotype originates from a man in his forties or fifties in good health and CMV-seronegative. In DNA, the CDR3 is TGTGCCAGCAGTGTATCTAGACCCTACAATGAGCAGTTCTTC. This sequence encodes CASSVSRPYNEQFF. Variable domain in full (rest from reference TRBV2 and TRBJ2-1): EPEVTQTPSHQVTQMGQEVILRCVPISNHLYFYWYRQILGQKVEFLVSFYNNEISEKSEIFDDQFSVERPDGSNFTLKIRSTKLEDSAMYFCASSVSRPYNEQFFGPGTRLTVL.